Each of the 18 T cell receptor beta chains below was sequenced from the same sample in a study of blood T cell repertoires in COVID-19. Repertoires were generated with immunoSEQ multiplex PCR, while TCRdb's copy carries only in-frame clones and drops some. The sample includes 250,000 to 300,000 clones, roughly 89% of them seen just once. Source material: PBMCs or T cells enriched from blood (not recorded which). Source of these receptors: a woman between 40 and 55 years old who had recovered from COVID-19.

This clone occurred once. The chain joins TRBV7-6 to TRBJ1-1; D is undetermined. The CDR3 runs to 13 residues. V was cut by 4 bases and J by 1 base, with 7 bases left in between. The germline V gene has CDR1 SGHVS and CDR2 FNYEAQ. CDR3 sequence reads: CASSSWRNTEAFF. The CDR3 DNA reads as TGTGCCAGCAGCTCATGGAGGAACACTGAAGCTTTCTTT.

This clone was seen once. V usage is TRBV30 and J usage is TRBJ1-5; D is possibly TRBD1 (6 bases). Germline-derived CDR1 and CDR2 are GTSNPN and SVGIG (reference sequence). There are 13 residues in the CDR3. Trimming removed 5 bases from V and 7 bases from J, with 15 bases in between. CDR3 region: CAWAQGKWQPQHF. DNA for the CDR3: TGTGCCTGGGCTCAGGGGAAGTGGCAGCCCCAGCATTTT.

The chain links TRBV7-2 to TRBJ1-4, with 7 bases lining up with TRBD1. The junction had 6 bases not matched to a gene; V was cut back by 5 bases and J by 3 bases. This CDR3 comprises 15 residues. The germline CDR1 and CDR2 sequences are SGHTA and FQGNSA. CDR3 in amino acids: CASSPTGVANEKLFF. CDR3 coding DNA: TGTGCCAGCAGCCCTACAGGGGTGGCTAATGAAAAACTGTTTTTT.

V gene TRBV6-4 combines with J gene TRBJ1-1; 7 nucleotides agree with TRBD1. V lost 2 bases and J lost 0; bases outside the gene matches: 6. Germline V gene sequence: CDR1 MRHNA, CDR2 SNTAGT. CDR3 length: 16 amino acids. CDR3 DNA: TGTGCCAGCAGTGACCTCACGACAGGGCTGAACACTGAAGCTTTCTTT. It encodes CASSDLTTGLNTEAFF.

The CDR3 DNA sequence: TGTGCCAGCAGCCCTTTATTTAACGCGGGTCGGAGTGGAAACACCATATATTTT. It specifies CASSPLFNAGRSGNTIYF. The chain carries TRBV3-1 (or the pseudogene TRBV3-2) and TRBJ1-3; D gene unclear. V dropped 4 bases and J dropped 3 bases, with 22 bases sitting between them. CDR1 is LGHDT, CDR2 YNNKEL, per germline (reference sequence). This CDR3 comprises 18 residues.

This clone appeared a few times. The rearrangement joins TRBV27 to TRBJ1-4; 12 positions agree with TRBD1. Germline V CDR1 and CDR2: MNHEY, SMNVEV (reference sequence). V lost 6 bases, J lost 1 base, and 3 bases stayed unmatched. The CDR3 is 16 residues long. DNA for the CDR3: TGTGCCAGCAGCTGGGACAGGGGGCGAACTAATGAAAAACTGTTTTTT. This encodes CASSWDRGRTNEKLFF.

The gene calls are TRBV30 and TRBJ2-3, with TRBD2 matching over 8 bases. The CDR3 is 14 amino acids. V lost 5 bases and J lost 4; bases outside the gene matches: 8. Per germline, CDR1 GTSNPN and CDR2 SVGIG (reference sequence). CDR3 in amino acids: CAWARSGSADTQYF. CDR3 nucleotides: TGTGCCTGGGCCAGGAGCGGGAGTGCAGATACGCAGTATTTT.

The rearrangement joins TRBV5-1 to TRBJ2-1; 7 nucleotides agree with TRBD2. The CDR3 loop spans 16 amino acids. Germline CDR1 SGHRS, CDR2 YFSETQ. Trimming removed 4 bases from V and 8 bases from J; junction bases left unmatched: 15. The CDR3 reads CASSPTPGTKADEQFF. For the CDR3, the DNA is TGCGCCAGCAGCCCGACCCCCGGGACTAAAGCCGATGAGCAGTTCTTC.

This clone was counted a single time. V usage is TRBV6-4 and J usage is TRBJ2-2; 8 nucleotides line up with TRBD2. Looked up from germline, CDR1 is MRHNA and CDR2 is SNTAGT. This CDR3 comprises 18 residues. The V segment lost 2 bases and the J segment 3 bases; nucleotides outside the gene matches: 11. CDR3 bases: TGTGCCAGCAGTGACCCCGGGGGCGGGGGGCCCGACACCGGGGAGCTGTTTTTT. This codes for CASSDPGGGGPDTGELFF.

The V gene is TRBV28, the J gene TRBJ1-4; 7 positions match TRBD1. CDR3 length equals 15 residues. Per germline, CDR1 MDHEN and CDR2 SYDVKM. With 6 bases clipped from V and 6 bases from J, the junction kept 10 bases outside the gene matches. CDR3 region: CASSEIGRGDEKLFF. CDR3 DNA: TGTGCCAGCAGCGAGATAGGCAGGGGGGATGAAAAACTGTTTTTT.

The V gene is TRBV3-1 (or the pseudogene TRBV3-2), the J gene TRBJ1-1; 10 bases are a match to TRBD1. Germline values: CDR1 LGHDT, CDR2 YNNKEL (reference sequence). V lost 4 bases to trimming and J lost 5 bases; unmatched junction nucleotides: 13. This CDR3 is built from 17 residues. The CDR3, as DNA: TGTGCCAGCAGCCCCTTTCGGACAGGGGGTTGGAAGACTGAAGCTTTCTTT. As protein: CASSPFRTGGWKTEAFF.

The V call is TRBV6-5, the J call TRBJ1-6; D not certain. CDR1 MNHEY and CDR2 SVGAGI come from the germline V gene. Between the trimmed V and J ends, which lost 7 bases and 9 bases, there was a span of 13 bases. CDR3 length: 13 amino acids. CDR3 in amino acids: CASKGREGSPLHF. CDR3 DNA sequence: TGTGCCAGCAAGGGCCGGGAGGGTTCACCCCTCCACTTT.

The V and J genes are TRBV5-4 and TRBJ2-3; D may be TRBD2 (5 bases). The germline V gene has CDR1 SGHNT and CDR2 YYREEE (reference sequence). The CDR3 is 18 residues long. The ends were cut back, 0 bases at V and 3 bases at J, with 20 bases in the middle. The CDR3: CASSLEREPPTGTDTQYF. The CDR3 nucleotides are TGTGCCAGCAGCTTGGAAAGGGAGCCGCCAACGGGGACAGATACGCAGTATTTT.

The sample holds one count of this clone. V usage is TRBV18 and J usage is TRBJ2-1, with 10 positions matching TRBD1. Germline-derived CDR1 and CDR2 are KGHSH and LQKENI. This CDR3 has 15 amino acids. With 2 bases clipped from V and 10 bases from J, the junction kept 8 bases outside the gene matches. The CDR3 nucleotides are TGTGCCAGCTCACCAAATAGACAGGGGGCGAGAGAGCAGTTCTTC. This sequence encodes CASSPNRQGAREQFF.

The chain uses TRBV9 and TRBJ2-1, with TRBD1 matching 9 bases. Trimming at V came to 4 bases and at J to 0 bases, leaving 5 bases not matched to a gene. The CDR3 loop spans 16 amino acids. Germline CDR1 and CDR2: SGDLS and YYNGEE. CDR3 in DNA: TGTGCCAGCAGCCCACAACAGGGGGCCTCCTACAATGAGCAGTTCTTC. This gives the protein CASSPQQGASYNEQFF.

This chain joins TRBV10-3 and TRBJ2-1; 7 bases line up with TRBD2. There are 12 residues in the CDR3. J lost 9 bases, V lost 7 bases, and 6 bases had no gene match. Germline CDR1 ENHRY, CDR2 SYGVKD. CDR3 nucleotide sequence: TGTGCCATCAATGGGGGGGAGGGTGAGCAGTTCTTC. Its translation is CAINGGEGEQFF.

This clone was detected only once. CDR3 bases: TGTGCCAGCAGCTTAGACCGTACAGGGTTTTATCCCTACGAGCAGTACTTC. Translating it yields CASSLDRTGFYPYEQYF. The chain couples TRBV7-6 to TRBJ2-7, with D possibly matching TRBD1 (6 bases). CDR3 size: 17 residues. Germline CDR1 reads SGHVS; CDR2 reads FNYEAQ. V was pared by 1 base and J by 2 bases, with 18 bases between.

This clone was observed a single time. The V gene is TRBV10-2, the J gene TRBJ1-1; no clear D gene. The length of the CDR3 is 15 residues. Germline V lookup: CDR1 WSHSY, CDR2 SAAADI. The V and J ends lost 3 bases and 0 bases respectively, with 11 bases between them. The CDR3 region has the DNA TGCGCCAGCAGTGAACCGGCGGAGTTGAACACTGAAGCTTTCTTT. Residues: CASSEPAELNTEAFF.